The rows below give T cell receptor beta chains drawn from one sample of a study of blood T cells in healthy people across ages. In TCRdb, the 5' RACE reads were re-called with MiXCR into one record per CDR3 protein. The data hold approximately 800,000 distinct CDR3 sequences, with 25% observed a single time. In addition, the sample was reused for a study of T cells of mothers and their children.

Input material: blood. The receptors were sampled from a boy aged 10-17 years in good health. The CDR3 runs from the conserved cysteine through the conserved F or W. D genes are given only for firm matches. Not every row has a clone size; where given, it reads once, few, many or a size class.

j_call d_call v_call clone_size cdr3_nt cdr3_aa
TRBJ2-6 TRBD1 TRBV12-3/TRBV12-4 few TGTGCCAGCAGTTTATTATCCGGGACAGGCGTCTCTGGGGCCAACGTCCTGACTTTC CASSLLSGTGVSGANVLTF
TRBJ2-2 TRBD1 TRBV29-1 few TGCAGCGCAGTCGGACAGGGAGGCACCGGGGAGCTGTTTTTT CSAVGQGGTGELFF
TRBJ2-2 - TRBV7-2 few TGTGCCAGCAGCCTGGCCATGCGCACCGGGGGGCTGTTTTTT CASSLAMRTGGLFF
TRBJ1-6 - TRBV5-1 - TGCGCCAGCAGCCCCCGAGCCTTACAGGTCGGTTCACCCCTCCACTTT CASSPRALQVGSPLHF
TRBJ2-2 - TRBV10-3 - TGTGCCATCGGGGGACCACACGGCGGGACCGGGGAGCTGTTTTTT CAIGGPHGGTGELFF
TRBJ2-1 - TRBV4-3 - TGCGCCAGCAGCCAAGAACGCGAGCGGGACAATGAGCAGTTCTTC CASSQERERDNEQFF
TRBJ1-5 - TRBV4-3 - TGCGCCAGCAGCCAAGATACGAATGCCGATCAGCCCCAGCATTTT CASSQDTNADQPQHF
TRBJ2-1 - TRBV11-3 few TGTGCCAGCAGCTTAGGGGACCTAAATGAGCAGTTCTTC CASSLGDLNEQFF
TRBJ2-7 TRBD1 TRBV6-2/TRBV6-3 few TGTGCCAGCAGTTACTCGGACAGGGAATCGGTGCAGTACTTC CASSYSDRESVQYF
TRBJ2-3 - TRBV21-1 - TGTGCCAGCAGTAAGGGATTCGGGACAGGGAGGACAGATACGCAGTATTTT CASSKGFGTGRTDTQYF
TRBJ2-7 TRBD2 TRBV28 few TGTGCCAGCAGGGGGACTAGCGGTGCCTACGAGCAGTACTTC CASRGTSGAYEQYF
TRBJ2-7 TRBD1 TRBV3-1 - TGTGCCAGCAGCCAAGAACAGGGGGCATTCTACGAGCAGTACTTC CASSQEQGAFYEQYF
TRBJ1-6 - TRBV20-1 - TGCAGTGCTAGTGGGTGGAGCTCCTATAATTCACCCCTCCACTTT CSASGWSSYNSPLHF
TRBJ2-7 TRBD2 TRBV12-3/TRBV12-4 few TGTGCCAGCAGTTTTTGGTCGCTAGCGGGGGAGCAGTACTTC CASSFWSLAGEQYF
TRBJ2-7 TRBD2 TRBV19 - TGTGCCAGTAGTATGCCGACGGGCGGGAGGGGTGGCTACGAGCAGTACTTC CASSMPTGGRGGYEQYF
TRBJ2-5 TRBD2 TRBV12-3/TRBV12-4 - TGTGCCACCCGTCGGGGGGAGGGGGAGACCCAGTACTTC CATRRGEGETQYF
TRBJ2-5 - TRBV4-3 - TGCGCCAGCAGCCAAACAAGGGGCGCCGCCCAAGAGACCCAGTACTTC CASSQTRGAAQETQYF
TRBJ2-5 TRBD2 TRBV28 - TGTGCCAGCAGTTTATCGACGGGAGGAGGGGAGACCCAGTACTTC CASSLSTGGGETQYF
TRBJ2-1 TRBD2 TRBV5-1 - TGCGCCAGCAGCCGTCTAGCGGGACGCTCTGATAGCTCCTACAATGAGCAGTTCTTC CASSRLAGRSDSSYNEQFF
TRBJ2-7 - TRBV28 few TGTGCCAGCAGTTCCGACTCGCTAGGGTTCTACGAGCAGTACTTC CASSSDSLGFYEQYF
TRBJ2-7 TRBD2 TRBV11-2 - TGTGCCAGCAGAAGCCCCAAGACTAGCGGGAGAAACGAGCAGTACTTC CASRSPKTSGRNEQYF
TRBJ2-7 TRBD1 TRBV4-3 few TGCGCCAGCAGCCCGGACAGGGGGTTCCACGAGCAGTACTTC CASSPDRGFHEQYF
TRBJ2-5 TRBD1 TRBV6-1 - TGTGCCAGCAGTGACGGACAGGGAAGGATTAGGGAAGAGACCCAGTACTTC CASSDGQGRIREETQYF
TRBJ1-5 - TRBV6-6 - TGTGCCAGCAGTTATGGGACGGGTCAGCCCCAGCATTTT CASSYGTGQPQHF
TRBJ1-1 TRBD1 TRBV7-6 - TGTGCCAGCAGCTTGACAGGGAGTGGCACTGAAGCTTTCTTT CASSLTGSGTEAFF
TRBJ2-7 - TRBV20-1 once TGCAGTGCTAGAGATGCACCCTACGAGCAGTACTTC CSARDAPYEQYF
TRBJ2-1 TRBD2 TRBV7-8 few TGTGCCAGCAGCTCTCAATCCCTAGCGGGAGGGTCCTACAATGAGCAGTTCTTC CASSSQSLAGGSYNEQFF
TRBJ2-5 - TRBV20-1 - TGCAGTGCTAGAGCTGGGGCAGAGACCCAGTACTTC CSARAGAETQYF
TRBJ1-2 - TRBV5-1 many TGCGCCAGCAGCTTGGGACAGGCCTATTATGGCTACACCTTC CASSLGQAYYGYTF
TRBJ2-1 TRBD2 TRBV18 - TGTGCCAGCTCGTCCGAGCGGGGCTCTTACAATGAGCAGTTCTTC CASSSERGSYNEQFF
TRBJ2-3 TRBD2 TRBV29-1 - TGCAGCGTCACCGGCGGGAGGGCCTCGGGCACAGATATGCAGTATTTT CSVTGGRASGTDMQYF
TRBJ2-5 - TRBV19 few TGTGCCAGTAGTAATCGTTACGGGATCGGCCAAGAGACCCAGTACTTC CASSNRYGIGQETQYF
TRBJ2-5 TRBD1 TRBV24-1 - TGTGCCGCCAGAGCCCCGGGACAGTACCTCCAAGAGACCCAGTACTTC CAARAPGQYLQETQYF
TRBJ1-4 - TRBV9 few TGTGCCAGCAGCGCCAGACAAGTAGGGGAAAAACTGTTTTTT CASSARQVGEKLFF
TRBJ1-1 TRBD1 TRBV2 few TGTGCCAGCAGCCGGGACAGAGCCACCATAAACACTGAAGCTTTCTTT CASSRDRATINTEAFF
TRBJ1-1 - TRBV29-1 few TGCAGCGTTGGGACAGCGGGGAACACTGAAGCTTTCTTT CSVGTAGNTEAFF
TRBJ2-7 TRBD2 TRBV29-1 few TGCAGCGTTGGACCGGGAGGGGGCTACGAGCAGTACTTC CSVGPGGGYEQYF
TRBJ1-4 TRBD1 TRBV18 - TGTGCCAGCTCAAGGACCGGGACAGCCATTAGCCGGCTGTTTTTT CASSRTGTAISRLFF
TRBJ1-1 - TRBV6-1 - TGTGCCAGCAGTGAAGCGCCGGGGGGGAACACTGAAGCTTTCTTT CASSEAPGGNTEAFF
TRBJ2-7 - TRBV27 few TGTGCCAGCAGGGGGGAGACAGGGAGGCCCTACGAGCAGTACTTC CASRGETGRPYEQYF